This TCR beta chain derives from a study of beta chain features in type 1 diabetes. Germline V gene sequence: CDR1 LNHDA, CDR2 SQIVND (reference sequence). V was pared by 7 bases and J by 3 bases, with 7 bases between. The CDR3 contains 12 residues. Investigators reverse transcribed all isolated RNA, so they sequenced expressed TCRB transcripts. TCRdb's table, derived via immunoSEQ multiplex PCR, lists solely in-frame clones and lacks some. The sample carries 130,000 or so clones, 9% to 10% recorded once. Populations isolated by sorting all had purity greater than 95%. This clone came up a few times. What was sequenced was central memory CD4+ T cells from blood. This receptor was obtained from a woman in her thirties or forties in good health. The chain joins TRBV19 to TRBJ1-5; D unresolved. The CDR3: CASNQDNQPQHF. Written as DNA, the CDR3 is TGTGCCAGTAACCAGGACAATCAGCCCCAGCATTTT.